These 26 T cell receptor beta chains were sequenced from one sample in a study of CD8 T cells in ankylosing spondylitis. Using its own MiXCR run on the 5' RACE reads, TCRdb lists one record per CDR3 protein. The sample consists of more than 250,000 distinct CDR3 sequences, roughly 10% of them appearing once. Sequencing was carried out using blood, either unsorted or a sorted T cell fraction (not recorded which). These receptors originate from a female donor with ankylosing spondylitis or in good health (not recorded which).

This clonotype was counted ten times or more. The chain employs TRBV20-1 and TRBJ2-1; the match to TRBD2 covers 9 bases. J gave up 0 bases and V 3 bases, and 12 bases lay outside the gene matches. This CDR3 region has 18 residues. Germline V gene data show CDR1 as DFQATT and CDR2 as SNEGSKA (reference sequence). The CDR3 here is CSASGELAGRSSYNEQFF. CDR3 in DNA: TGCAGTGCTAGTGGGGAGCTAGCGGGACGGAGCTCCTACAATGAGCAGTTCTTC.

This clonotype was observed many times. The V and J genes are TRBV5-1 and TRBJ2-7; 8 positions match TRBD2. The CDR3 contains 12 residues. Per germline, CDR1 SGHRS and CDR2 YFSETQ. V shed 3 bases, J shed 5 bases, and the junction held 1 base outside the gene matches. In DNA, the CDR3 is TGCGCCAGCAGCTCGGGACTAGACGAGCAGTACTTC. This sequence encodes CASSSGLDEQYF.

This clonotype has at least ten counts. The chain employs TRBV20-1 and TRBJ1-3; D call uncertain. There are 13 residues in the CDR3. Germline CDR1 DFQATT, CDR2 SNEGSKA (reference sequence). Trimming removed 3 bases at V and 4 bases at J, with 10 bases between. The CDR3 DNA sequence: TGCAGTGCTAGGGACCCCGGGGGAAACACCATATATTTT. Translated, it gives CSARDPGGNTIYF.

This clonotype was seen repeatedly, ten times or more. This sequence joins TRBV28 and TRBJ2-3; D possibly matches TRBD1 or TRBD2 (5 bases each). V gave up 6 bases and J gave up 3 bases, with 13 bases separating them. Germline V gene data show CDR1 as MDHEN and CDR2 as SYDVKM. The CDR3 sequence is 14 residues long. This chain's CDR3 is CASSRPGGTDTQYF. CDR3 coding DNA: TGTGCCAGCAGCCGCCCTGGGGGAACAGATACGCAGTATTTT.

This clonotype was seen at least ten times. The gene calls are TRBV18 and TRBJ1-1; D might be TRBD1 (6 bases). The germline V gene has CDR1 KGHSH and CDR2 LQKENI. Trimming took off 0 bases at V and 10 bases at J, with 12 bases between the two ends. This CDR3 region has 13 residues. CDR3 sequence (DNA): TGTGCCAGCTCACCACCTGGGGGCGGGGGAGCTTTCTTT. It codes for CASSPPGGGGAFF.

This clonotype was observed many times. This chain links TRBV29-1 with TRBJ2-7; perhaps TRBD2 as D (6 bases). Germline lookup yields CDR1 SQVTM and CDR2 ANQGSEA. This CDR3 has 12 residues. V lost 6 bases and J 3 bases, leaving 12 bases between the germline ends. Written as DNA, the CDR3 is TGCAGCGTAGCCGGGACTTACTACGAGCAGTACTTC. This translates into CSVAGTYYEQYF.

V usage is TRBV28 and J usage is TRBJ1-1; D may be TRBD1 (5 bases). Germline CDR1 MDHEN, CDR2 SYDVKM. There are 15 residues in the CDR3. V was cut by 6 bases and J by 1 base, with 15 bases left in between. CDR3 in DNA: TGTGCCAGCAGCCTCCCGGGACGGCAGAACACTGAAGCTTTCTTT. It is translated as CASSLPGRQNTEAFF.

The table lists this clonotype with many counts. The chain couples TRBV5-5 to TRBJ2-1; D perhaps matches TRBD1 (5 bases). Trimming left V 0 bases short and J 5 bases short, with 15 bases between. The CDR3 contains 16 residues. Germline-derived CDR1 and CDR2 are SGHKS and YYEKEE (reference sequence). CDR3: CASSLDQQANDNEQFF. The CDR3, as DNA: TGTGCCAGCAGCTTGGATCAACAGGCAAATGACAATGAGCAGTTCTTC. The variable domain in full, with the rest retrieved from reference TRBV5-5 and TRBJ2-1, is DAGVTQSPTHLIKTRGQQVTLRCSPISGHKSVSWYQQVLGQGPQFIFQYYEKEERGRGNFPDRFSARQFPNYSSELNVNALLLGDSALYLCASSLDQQANDNEQFFGPGTRLTVL.

There are many counts of this clonotype. The V call is TRBV2, the J call TRBJ2-3; either TRBD1 or TRBD2 may supply D (5 bases each). The V gene's germline CDR1 is SNHLY and CDR2 FYNNEI. Between the trimmed V and J ends, which lost 3 bases and 2 bases, there was a span of 9 bases. The CDR3 is made up of 14 amino acids. The CDR3 loop is CASSDVGTTDTQYF. DNA of the CDR3: TGTGCCAGCAGTGACGTAGGGACCACAGATACGCAGTATTTT. Combining the CDR3 with reference TRBV2 and TRBJ2-3 gives the whole variable domain EPEVTQTPSHQVTQMGQEVILRCVPISNHLYFYWYRQILGQKVEFLVSFYNNEISEKSEIFDDQFSVERPDGSNFTLKIRSTKLEDSAMYFCASSDVGTTDTQYFGPGTRLTVL.

This clonotype occurred many times. This chain joins TRBV5-1 and TRBJ1-2, with D possibly matching TRBD1 (6 bases). CDR1 and CDR2 from the germline V gene are SGHRS and YFSETQ. Deletions cut 4 bases from V and 7 bases from J, with 20 bases between. This CDR3 has 15 residues. As DNA, the CDR3 is TGCGCCAGCAGCCGAGGGCCAGGGGATGTCTCTGGCTACACCTTC. Amino acid sequence: CASSRGPGDVSGYTF.

Many counts were recorded for this clonotype. The chain is built from TRBV28 and TRBJ2-7; D ambiguous. Trimming shortened V by 8 bases and J by 6 bases, and 11 bases separated the two germline ends. Germline V gene lookup returns CDR1 MDHEN and CDR2 SYDVKM. The CDR3 contains 11 residues. The CDR3 region has the DNA TGTGCCAGCGGAATCTCCAGCGAGCAGTACTTC. It specifies CASGISSEQYF.

This clonotype was counted ten times or more. The V and J genes are TRBV5-1 and TRBJ2-3, with a weak D call TRBD2 (7 bases). Deletions cut 7 bases from V and 0 bases from J, with 15 bases between. Germline CDR1 reads SGHRS; CDR2 reads YFSETQ. CDR3 length: 15 amino acids. CDR3: CASGPRGASTDTQYF. The CDR3 DNA sequence: TGCGCCAGCGGTCCCCGGGGGGCGAGCACAGATACGCAGTATTTT.

Ten or more counts support this clonotype. The rearrangement links TRBV20-1 to TRBJ2-2; a possible D gene is TRBD1 (6 bases). The CDR3 spans 15 residues. Germline assignment: CDR1 DFQATT and CDR2 SNEGSKA (reference sequence). V lost 5 bases and J lost 0, with 13 bases in between. The CDR3 bases are TGCAGTGCTGATCAGGGGCGTTCGAACACCGGGGAGCTGTTTTTT. Translated: CSADQGRSNTGELFF.

This clonotype was recorded at least ten times. The chain combines TRBV29-1 with TRBJ2-7; 9 bases align to TRBD2. CDR1 and CDR2 from the germline V gene are SQVTM and ANQGSEA. CDR3 length: 14 residues. V dropped 0 bases and J dropped 7; count of bases not matched to a gene: 7. In DNA form, the CDR3 reads TGCAGCGTTGAAGAGGTAGCGGGAGTGCGAGAGCAGTACTTC. This codes for CSVEEVAGVREQYF.

This clonotype was recorded many times. The chain carries TRBV28 and TRBJ1-2, with 11 nucleotides matching TRBD1. Losses at the gene ends were 5 bases for V and 6 bases for J; bases not matched to a gene: 8. Germline V lookup: CDR1 MDHEN, CDR2 SYDVKM. The CDR3 is 15 amino acids. The CDR3 loop reads CASSTPGQGAHGYTF. DNA of the CDR3: TGTGCCAGCAGTACTCCCGGACAGGGGGCTCATGGCTACACCTTC.

This clonotype was recorded at least ten times. The J gene is TRBJ2-3, the V gene TRBV5-1; D unresolved. Trimming took 4 bases from V and 0 from J, leaving 9 bases between them. This CDR3 is built from 14 residues. In germline, CDR1 is SGHRS, CDR2 YFSETQ. CDR3 bases: TGCGCCAGCAGCCCTCCGACTAGCACAGATACGCAGTATTTT. Translation gives CASSPPTSTDTQYF.

This clonotype was found many times. V gene TRBV5-1 combines with J gene TRBJ2-1, with 7 bases aligning to TRBD2. CDR1 is SGHRS, CDR2 YFSETQ, per germline. This CDR3 has 16 residues. V lost 0 bases to trimming and J lost 3 bases; unmatched junction nucleotides: 6. This CDR3 is CASSLAVSGIYNEQFF. For the CDR3, the DNA is TGCGCCAGCAGCTTGGCCGTGAGCGGGATCTACAATGAGCAGTTCTTC. The variable domain in full, completed from reference TRBV5-1 and TRBJ2-1, reads KAGVTQTPRYLIKTRGQQVTLSCSPISGHRSVSWYQQTPGQGLQFLFEYFSETQRNKGNFPGRFSGRQFSNSRSEMNVSTLELGDSALYLCASSLAVSGIYNEQFFGPGTRLTVL.

This clonotype was detected ten times or more. The J gene is TRBJ1-2, the V gene TRBV5-1, with D hard to call. Trimming took 5 bases from V and 5 from J, leaving 22 bases between them. This CDR3 contains 16 residues. Germline-derived CDR1 and CDR2 are SGHRS and YFSETQ. The CDR3 sequence is CASSPYAGPTTYGYTF. The CDR3, as DNA: TGCGCCAGCAGTCCCTATGCCGGGCCTACAACGTATGGCTACACCTTC.

The chain uses TRBV15 and TRBJ2-1; no clear D gene. The CDR3 loop spans 12 amino acids. The germline V gene encodes CDR1 LNHNV and CDR2 YYDKDF (reference sequence). Trimming took 3 bases from V and 5 from J, leaving 5 bases between them. In DNA form, the CDR3 reads TGTGCCACCAGCAGCCTTAACAATGAGCAGTTCTTC. This gives the protein CATSSLNNEQFF.

Turning to this clonotype: One base away lies a much larger clone, so this may be a sequencing read error. This chain uses TRBV20-1 with TRBJ2-7; D call uncertain. Germline V gives CDR1 DFQATT, CDR2 SNEGSKA (reference sequence). This CDR3 has 14 residues. The chain's CDR3 is CRARLAEKAYEQYF. The CDR3 bases are TGCAGAGCTAGGCTGGCGGAGAAAGCCTACGAGCAGTACTTC.

This clonotype was counted many times. V is TRBV5-1 and J is TRBJ1-3; D might be TRBD1 (6 bases). The CDR3 sequence is 16 residues long. Trimming shortened V by 0 bases and J by 6 bases, and 16 bases separated the two germline ends. Per the germline V gene, CDR1 is SGHRS and CDR2 is YFSETQ. Here the CDR3 DNA reads TGCGCCAGCAGCTTGGGAGGAGCAGGGGCGGCAAACACCATATATTTT. Amino acids: CASSLGGAGAANTIYF.

This clonotype occurred many times. The genes are TRBV5-1 and TRBJ2-2, with D perhaps matching TRBD1 (5 bases). V lost 4 bases and J lost 6, with 16 bases in between. Germline V gene sequence: CDR1 SGHRS, CDR2 YFSETQ. The CDR3 is made up of 15 amino acids. Written as DNA, the CDR3 is TGCGCCAGCAGCCAGGGCCCCGAAGGTCCCGGGGAGCTGTTTTTT. Protein product: CASSQGPEGPGELFF. The full variable domain, completed using reference TRBV5-1 and TRBJ2-2, is KAGVTQTPRYLIKTRGQQVTLSCSPISGHRSVSWYQQTPGQGLQFLFEYFSETQRNKGNFPGRFSGRQFSNSRSEMNVSTLELGDSALYLCASSQGPEGPGELFFGEGSRLTVL.

This clonotype was counted ten times or more. The chain recombines TRBV11-2 with TRBJ2-1; TRBD2 aligns across 9 bases. Germline V lookup: CDR1 SGHAT, CDR2 FQNNGV. The V gene end was trimmed by 2 bases and the J gene end by 0 bases; junction bases not matched to a gene: 14. CDR3 length: 20 amino acids. DNA of the CDR3: TGTGCCAGCAGCTTACTCCTAGGACTAGCGTTTAAAAGCTCCTACAATGAGCAGTTCTTC. Translated, it gives CASSLLLGLAFKSSYNEQFF.

This clonotype was observed many times. The chain recombines TRBV27 with TRBJ1-1; D is perhaps TRBD1 (5 bases). Looked up from germline, CDR1 is MNHEY and CDR2 is SMNVEV (reference sequence). Trimming removed 0 bases from V and 3 bases from J, with 8 bases in between. The CDR3 loop spans 14 amino acids. Here the CDR3 reads CASSLSGGYTEAFF. Written as DNA, the CDR3 is TGTGCCAGCAGTTTATCGGGGGGTTACACTGAAGCTTTCTTT.

The table lists this clonotype with many counts. The J gene is TRBJ1-2, the V gene TRBV12-3 or TRBV12-4; no reliable D call. V gave up 7 bases and J gave up 7 bases, with 19 bases separating them. The CDR3 runs to 14 residues. In DNA form, the CDR3 reads TGTGCCAGCACCCCGGGTCCACCCGGAGGTGGCTACACCTTC. Its translation is CASTPGPPGGGYTF.

CDR3 in amino acids: CASSWGPPNSGANVLTF. Written as DNA, the CDR3 is TGTGCCAGCAGCTGGGGCCCACCTAACTCTGGGGCCAACGTCCTGACTTTC. The chain carries TRBV6-1 and TRBJ2-6; maybe TRBD1 (5 bases). This CDR3 has 17 residues. Per germline, CDR1 MNHNS and CDR2 SASEGT. Trimming stripped 6 bases from V and 0 bases from J, with 15 bases between.